Sequencing of this T cell receptor beta chain was carried out in a study of circulating and synovial CD4+ cells in juvenile arthritis (dated by TCRdb to the mid-2010s). For the study in its entirety: TCRbeta CDR3 repertoires of circulating HLA-DR+ CD4 T cells, bulk blood CD4 T cells and synovial CD4 T cells were compared within each patient. Repertoire sequencing was performed with the aim of confirming enrichment of synovial clonotypes in a circulating synovial-like CD4 T cell subset. Study-wide conclusions, independent of this receptor: Because T cell genome counts in CPL samples and bulk blood CD4 samples differed by at least an order of magnitude, sample-size effects were addressed. The difference between circulating pathogenic-like lymphocytes and bulk blood T cells was not detected by traditional Vbeta family usage analysis. Circulating pathogenic-like lymphocytes clustered with synovial T cells and shared a substantially higher fraction of CDR3 sequences with synovium than bulk blood. Synovial and circulating pathogenic-like lymphocyte repertoires were less diverse than bulk blood CD4 repertoires, and some CPL samples were as oligoclonal as synovium. Since overlap with synovium went up as sequencing depth increased, the measured fractions of shared clonotypes likely underestimated the full repertoire overlap.

The library was built by means of the immunoSEQ multiplex PCR assay. An external provider performed TCRbeta CDR3 sequencing as a commercial service. The source study handled its data this way. Productive nucleotide sequences and amino acid sequences obtained through in silico translation were used in the analyses. Diversity was measured with Renyi entropy across alpha values, using the median of 200 repeated subsamples to equalise sample size. For clustering, the distance between each pair of repertoires was computed as one minus the Chao-modified Jaccard index, which corrected for under-sampling. Frequency-weighted overlap with synovial clonotypes was computed over 200 sample sizes, 200 draws without replacement each, and reported at the smaller sample's size. The table was pulled from immuneACCESS by TCRdb, which kept in-frame rearrangements only. Such tables lose some clones; where checked, under half of the loss comes from unresolved V genes, and the rest has no known cause. For V, J and clone size, that table is used; D and trimming come from the DNA. The sample yields 30,000 to 40,000 clones; roughly 96% were counted once. Together, the top ten hold about 0.68% of the sample.

Reading from cysteine to phenylalanine, the CDR3 counts 16 amino acids. Only the CDR3 part of the read is kept: 48 bases, read in frame from the first base. V trim: 4 bases; J trim: 10 bases; unmatched bases: 14. Via the germline V gene, CDR1 is SGDLS and CDR2 YYNGEE. Turning to this clone: There is no known antigen for this receptor. There are no base qualities to consult, and no much larger clone falls within one base.

Donors of the sequenced samples were patients with active juvenile idiopathic arthritis. Cells were sorted right after thawing, and dead cells were excluded with Live/Dead Fixable Near-IR Stain. The clonotype comes from a human donor with juvenile idiopathic arthritis. What was sequenced was CD4+ T cells from blood. The chain joins TRBV9 to TRBJ1-6, with TRBD1 matching 7 junction bases. This receptor carries the CDR3 CASSTGTGQFRSPLHF. DNA sequence: TGTGCCAGCAGCACGGGGACGGGACAGTTCAGATCACCCCTCCACTTT.